Listed below are T cell receptor beta chains from one sample, sequenced in a study of T cell responses to AZD1222 COVID-19 vaccine. Only in-frame clones appear in the TCRdb table, and some are missing; sequencing was by immunoSEQ multiplex PCR. The data show about 150,000 clones, with 80% to 90% seen just once and roughly a tenth held by the top ten. Sequences were derived from peripheral blood, sampled 28 days after the second AZD1222 dose. These receptors all come from an adult who received the AZD1222 COVID-19 vaccine. CDR3s include the opening cysteine and the closing phenylalanine or tryptophan. D genes are given only for firm matches. Expanded clones are given a class, and other clones once, few, many or no size at all.

size,V,J,D,DNA,CDR3
-,TRBV14,TRBJ1-2,TRBD1,TGTGCCAGCAGCCAGGGACAGGGGACTTATGGCTACACCTTC,CASSQGQGTYGYTF
-,TRBV29-1,TRBJ2-5,-,TGCAGCGTTCGACCGGACCTGGAGACCCAGTACTTC,CSVRPDLETQYF
-,TRBV6-5,TRBJ1-2,TRBD1,TGTGCCAGCAGTTTCTCGGGAGGGCTCAGGGGGGGCTACACCTTC,CASSFSGGLRGGYTF
-,TRBV5-1,TRBJ2-3,-,TGCGCCAGCAAAAGGGGGTCGGGCTCAGATACGCAGTATTTT,CASKRGSGSDTQYF
-,TRBV14,TRBJ1-2,-,TGTGCCAGCAGCCAGCGGGCCCCGCCAACCTATGGCTACACCTTC,CASSQRAPPTYGYTF
few,TRBV7-8,TRBJ1-1,TRBD1,TGTGCCAGCAGCTTAGTACAGGGGACTGGGGCAGCTTTCTTT,CASSLVQGTGAAFF
-,TRBV7-2,TRBJ1-2,-,TGTGCCAGCAGCCTGAGGGATAATAACTATGGCTACACCTTC,CASSLRDNNYGYTF
-,TRBV28,TRBJ1-2,TRBD1,TGTGCCAGCAGTCCGACAGGGGGCGTAGGCTACACCTTC,CASSPTGGVGYTF
-,TRBV7-2,TRBJ1-4,-,TGTGCCAGCAGCTCCCGTGGGGGTGAAAAACTGTTTTTT,CASSSRGGEKLFF
-,TRBV3-1/TRBV3-2,TRBJ2-3,TRBD1,TGTGCCAGCAGCCCCCTGGCCGGACAGGGAAGGAGAGCAGATACGCAGTATTTT,CASSPLAGQGRRADTQYF
-,TRBV6-6,TRBJ1-1,-,TGTGCCAGCAGTTACTCGCCTCGGGGGAACACTGAAGCTTTCTTT,CASSYSPRGNTEAFF
-,TRBV6-5,TRBJ1-2,TRBD1,TGTGCCAGCAGCCCCCACACAGGGGGGGGTGGCTACACCTTC,CASSPHTGGGGYTF
-,TRBV5-6,TRBJ2-3,-,TGTGCCAGCAGCGGCCGCGAAGCGAAGTACACAGATACGCAGTATTTT,CASSGREAKYTDTQYF
-,TRBV30,TRBJ1-3,-,TGTGCCTGGACCTCTCCAGGCCCTCGGACAAACACCATATATTTT,CAWTSPGPRTNTIYF
-,TRBV28,TRBJ2-1,TRBD2,TGTGCCAGCAGTTTAGATTCTAGCGGGACGAAACATCGGTGGCAGTTCTTC,CASSLDSSGTKHRWQFF
-,TRBV28,TRBJ1-2,-,TGTGCCAGCGGACGTCGGGGGGGCGTAGCTAACTATGGCTACACCTTC,CASGRRGGVANYGYTF
-,TRBV18,TRBJ2-7,-,TGTGCCAGCTCACGTCCAGCAAAGTCCTACGAGCAGTACTTC,CASSRPAKSYEQYF
-,TRBV7-2,TRBJ2-2,-,TGTGCCAGCAGCCCAATCGCCACCGGGGAGCTGTTTTTT,CASSPIATGELFF
-,TRBV19,TRBJ2-2,TRBD1,TGTGCCAGTAGTTCCGACAGGGTGAGGGAGCTGTTTTTT,CASSSDRVRELFF
-,TRBV6-6,TRBJ2-7,-,TGTGCCAGCTCGGCGACCGAGCAGTACTTC,CASSATEQYF
-,TRBV28,TRBJ2-2,-,TGTGCCAGCAGTCTAGGGGGGCTGAACACCGGGGAGCTGTTTTTT,CASSLGGLNTGELFF
once,TRBV5-4,TRBJ2-3,TRBD1,TGTGCCAGCAGCTCCCCACAGGGGGCGGTCACAGATACGCAGTATTTT,CASSSPQGAVTDTQYF
once,TRBV4-1,TRBJ1-6,-,TGCGCCAGCAGCCAAGGGACAAGCGCAATTTCACCCCTCCACTTT,CASSQGTSAISPLHF
-,TRBV19,TRBJ1-1,-,TGTGCCAGTAGTCATGGTAGGGGAACTAACACTGAAGCTTTCTTT,CASSHGRGTNTEAFF
-,TRBV29-1,TRBJ2-5,-,TGCAGCGTTGTTAGGGTAGGAGAGACCCAGTACTTC,CSVVRVGETQYF
-,TRBV28,TRBJ2-3,-,TGTGCCAGCAGCCCCCAGGCAGATACGCAGTATTTT,CASSPQADTQYF
-,TRBV7-3,TRBJ1-6,TRBD1,TGTGCCAGCAGCCCCGGGACAGCTAATTCACCCCTCCACTTT,CASSPGTANSPLHF
-,TRBV9,TRBJ2-3,-,TGTGCCAGCAGCGTAGGGAGATTCACAGATACGCAGTATTTT,CASSVGRFTDTQYF
-,TRBV5-1,TRBJ2-2,TRBD2,TGCGCCAGCAGCCGAGGGACTAGCGGGCCCGGGGAGCTGTTTTTT,CASSRGTSGPGELFF
once,TRBV18,TRBJ1-1,TRBD1,TGTGCCAGCTCTGGACAGGCAATCAAGACCACTGAAGCTTTCTTT,CASSGQAIKTTEAFF
-,TRBV7-3,TRBJ2-3,TRBD2,TGTGCCAGCAGCTTAACAACTAGCGGGAGGTACTCAGATACGCAGTATTTT,CASSLTTSGRYSDTQYF
-,TRBV6-1,TRBJ2-7,-,TGTGCCAGCAGTCTCTCGGGTTCCTACGAGCAGTACTTC,CASSLSGSYEQYF
-,TRBV19,TRBJ2-3,-,TGTGCCAGCTCACGGGGAATAGATACGCAGTATTTT,CASSRGIDTQYF
-,TRBV29-1,TRBJ2-7,-,TGCAGCGTTGAAGTCCCCTACAGGGAGCAGTACTTC,CSVEVPYREQYF
-,TRBV5-4,TRBJ2-3,TRBD1,TGTGCCAGCAGCTTGGGAAGGGGGCTCGCAGATACGCAGTATTTT,CASSLGRGLADTQYF